This TCR beta chain is from a study of T-cell memory formation after mild COVID-19. Looking at the study overall: TCR clusters mostly belonged to single donors.

Barcoded TCR alpha and TCR beta cDNA libraries with UMIs came from 5'RACE using constant-segment primers. TCRdb reprocessed the 5' RACE reads with MiXCR, giving one entry per CDR3 protein. The sample lists around 320,000 distinct CDR3 sequences; roughly an eighth were seen once. This clonotype occurred a few times. Germline CDR1 and CDR2: SEHNR and FQNEAQ (reference sequence). CDR3 length: 10 residues. V was trimmed by 5 bases and J by 8 bases, leaving 4 bases between them. The sequenced sample was PBMCs or a T cell subset sorted from them (not recorded which). The receptor comes from a man younger than 35 who had mild COVID-19 (a few samples of this study predate the infection). Cell type and time point are not known. The chain links TRBV7-9 to TRBJ2-1; D call uncertain. CDR3 nucleotides: TGTGCCAGCAGCGTTGATGAGCAGTTCTTC. It codes for CASSVDEQFF.